The 14 T cell receptor beta chains reported below all come from one sample, sequenced in a study of blood T cell repertoires in COVID-19 (dated by TCRdb to the early 2020s). The method behind the library was the immunoSEQ multiplex PCR assay. Imported from immuneACCESS, the table was reduced by TCRdb to in-frame sequences with V and J called. These copies leave out some clones; in studies compared against another copy, an unresolved V gene accounts for under half, and the cause of the remainder is not known. This sample gives about 220,000 clones in total; about 87% of them show up just once. The ten biggest clones cover 2.5% to 3% of the sample. Sequenced: PBMCs or T cells enriched from blood (not recorded which). These receptors originate from a woman under 40 who had recovered from COVID-19.

V usage is TRBV7-3 and J usage is TRBJ2-1; 12 bases match TRBD2. V shed 2 bases, J shed 7 bases, and the junction held 6 bases outside the gene matches. From germline, CDR1 is SGHTA and CDR2 FQGTGA. The CDR3 has 16 amino acids. CDR3 DNA sequence: TGTGCCAGCAGCTTAGCCGGACTAGCGGGGCTTAATGAGCAGTTCTTC. Amino acids: CASSLAGLAGLNEQFF.

This clone was seen more than once but under ten times. The gene calls are TRBV27 and TRBJ1-2; 8 bases align to TRBD1. The V gene end was trimmed by 6 bases and the J gene end by 8 bases; junction bases not matched to a gene: 11. The CDR3 has 14 amino acids. Germline loops: CDR1 MNHEY, CDR2 SMNVEV (reference sequence). CDR3 in amino acids: CASSPRDRSPGYTF. The CDR3 DNA reads TGTGCCAGCAGCCCCCGGGACAGGTCGCCCGGCTACACCTTC.

The V and J genes are TRBV6-2 or TRBV6-3 and TRBJ2-1; 10 bases align to TRBD2. The CDR3 consists of 15 residues. The germline CDR1 and CDR2 sequences are MNHEY and SVGEGT. The V gene end was trimmed by 4 bases and the J gene end by 4 bases; junction bases not matched to a gene: 4. The CDR3 is CASSFSGGRYNEQFF. Here the CDR3 DNA reads TGTGCCAGCAGTTTTAGCGGGGGGCGGTACAATGAGCAGTTCTTC.

This clone came up a few times. This chain joins TRBV7-2 and TRBJ2-7, with 7 bases aligning to TRBD1. The CDR3 covers 13 residues. The germline V gene encodes CDR1 SGHTA and CDR2 FQGNSA. Germline trimming cut 3 bases from V and 3 bases from J; bases unmatched to any gene: 2. CDR3 amino acids: CASSLDRNYEQYF. Here the CDR3 DNA reads TGTGCCAGCAGCTTGGACAGGAACTACGAGCAGTACTTC.

About this clone itself: In the same sample, other DNA sequences code for this CDR3. The DNA for the CDR3 is TGTGCCAGCAGCCCGAGCGGGGGGGCCTACGAGCAGTACTTC. Translation: CASSPSGGAYEQYF. The chain links TRBV11-2 to TRBJ2-7; 10 bases are a match to TRBD2. Trimming removed 5 bases from V and 2 bases from J; junction bases left unmatched: 3. Per the germline V gene, CDR1 is SGHAT and CDR2 is FQNNGV. The length of the CDR3 is 14 residues.

The chain couples TRBV4-1 to TRBJ1-6, with TRBD1 identical over 11 bases. Germline CDR1 is MGHRA and CDR2 is YSYEKL. This CDR3 comprises 20 residues. Trimming took 1 base from V and 7 from J; bases not matched to a gene: 15. The CDR3 DNA sequence: TGCGCCAGCAGCCAAGGTCTGGGGCGGACAGGGGGCGCGAGGAATTCACCCCTCCACTTT. It yields the protein CASSQGLGRTGGARNSPLHF.

The rearrangement uses TRBV7-9 and TRBJ2-5; D uncertain. The CDR3 length is 12 residues. Trimming removed 5 bases from V and 5 bases from J, with 9 bases in between. CDR1 is SEHNR and CDR2 is FQNEAQ in the germline V gene (reference sequence). The CDR3 region is CASSLQLETQYF. The DNA for the CDR3 is TGTGCCAGCAGCCTTCAACTCGAGACCCAGTACTTC.

The chain combines TRBV6-4 with TRBJ1-1, with 7 bases identical to TRBD1. CDR3 size: 13 residues. Germline assignment: CDR1 MRHNA and CDR2 SNTAGT. Trimming at V came to 6 bases and at J to 2 bases, leaving 3 bases not matched to a gene. The CDR3 reads CASRRDSNTEAFF. The CDR3 DNA sequence: TGTGCCAGCAGAAGGGACAGTAACACTGAAGCTTTCTTT.

The genes are TRBV15 and TRBJ2-1; the D is unclear. Germline values: CDR1 LNHNV, CDR2 YYDKDF (reference sequence). The CDR3 contains 16 residues. The ends were cut back, 0 bases at V and 9 bases at J, with 18 bases in the middle. The CDR3 protein is CATSRDSAPGLGEQFF. CDR3 bases: TGTGCCACCAGCAGAGATAGTGCTCCAGGTTTAGGTGAGCAGTTCTTC.

The rearrangement links TRBV19 to TRBJ1-6; tentative D call: TRBD1 (5 bases). This CDR3 contains 13 residues. CDR1 is LNHDA, CDR2 SQIVND, per germline (reference sequence). V lost 4 bases and J lost 10, with 11 bases in between. This CDR3 is CASSTGGTSPLHF. In DNA form, the CDR3 reads TGTGCCAGTAGTACAGGCGGGACCTCACCCCTCCACTTT.

This clone showed up just once. The chain combines TRBV6-4 with TRBJ2-2; the match to TRBD2 covers 9 bases. V trimming: 6 bases; J trimming: 4 bases; junction bases outside the gene matches: 9. The CDR3 extends over 16 amino acids. CDR1 is MRHNA, CDR2 SNTAGT, per germline. CDR3 bases: TGTGCCAGCAGCCCGTTGGGTAGCGGGAGCACCGGGGAGCTGTTTTTT. Encoded protein: CASSPLGSGSTGELFF.

The V call is TRBV4-1, the J call TRBJ2-3, with TRBD2 matching over 9 bases. CDR3 size: 17 residues. Unmatched junction bases numbered 7, after V lost 0 bases and J lost 3 bases. CDR1 is MGHRA and CDR2 is YSYEKL in the germline V gene. DNA for the CDR3: TGCGCCAGCAGCCAAGACGGGCTAGCGGGGACTACAGATACGCAGTATTTT. Translating it yields CASSQDGLAGTTDTQYF.

The chain carries TRBV6-1 and TRBJ2-3, with TRBD2 identical over 10 bases. Germline loops: CDR1 MNHNS, CDR2 SASEGT. This CDR3 is built from 16 residues. With V trimmed by 1 base and J by 5 bases, 6 bases remained unmatched. CDR3 nucleotide sequence: TGTGCCAGCAGTGAAGAACTAGCGGGGAGGTTAGATACGCAGTATTTT. Translation: CASSEELAGRLDTQYF.

The chain has TRBV18 and TRBJ2-1; 7 bases match TRBD1. CDR1 KGHSH and CDR2 LQKENI come from the germline V gene. The CDR3 sequence is 19 residues long. The junction had 15 bases not matched to a gene; V was cut back by 0 bases and J by 4 bases. The CDR3 sequence: CASSPPLPTGQPWYNEQFF. The CDR3 nucleotides are TGTGCCAGCTCACCACCGCTTCCGACAGGGCAACCTTGGTACAATGAGCAGTTCTTC.